The T cell receptor (beta chain) described here comes from a study of control samples from healthy donors and cancer patients. The CDR3 totals 14 residues. Germline CDR1 and CDR2: SGHTA and FQGTGA. After removal of 1 base from V and 2 bases from J, the junction contained 1 base not matched to a gene. Sequenced by immunoSEQ multiplex PCR; TCRdb stores in-frame clones only, minus some. The sample yields over 150,000 clones, approximately 92% seen once. The TCR was taken from a man aged 18 to 29 in good health. The material sequenced was blood. The J gene is TRBJ2-7, the V gene TRBV7-3, with 8 nucleotides matching TRBD2. CDR3 protein: CASSLKAGAYEQYF. CDR3 DNA: TGTGCCAGCAGCTTAAAAGCGGGGGCCTACGAGCAGTACTTC.